This entry describes one TCR beta chain. This clonotype was seen repeatedly, ten times or more. It has no known antigen specificity. Per-base quality was not reported, and no clone a single base away is much larger than it. The data belong to a study of T cells after yellow fever vaccination (dated by TCRdb to the late 2010s). The study in broad terms: The SMART-Seq v4 Ultra Low Input RNA kit was used to prepare libraries from fractions with low cell numbers. To follow T-cell clones before and after primary and booster YFV17D yellow fever vaccination, bulk TCR alpha and beta repertoires were sequenced over time. Two healthy male donors, one aged 18 to 30 and one aged 30 to 40 years, made up the cohort. Blood samples were taken at several timepoints before and after primary and secondary immunization, and bulk PBMC replicates and cell subsets were isolated.

V is reduced by 5 bases and J by 1 base, leaving a spacing of 12 bases between them. In the germline V gene (reference sequence), CDR1 corresponds to SEHNR and CDR2 to FQNEAQ. Counted from cysteine to phenylalanine, this CDR3 has 15 amino acids. The read is trimmed to its CDR3 DNA, 45 bases read in frame from base 1. Results and caveats for the whole study, not just this receptor: Most clones expanded after primary vaccination (almost 97% of CD4 and about 85% of CD8) were re-detected after the booster, suggesting that broad memory maintenance occurred. The study included only two donors, which limits how far the findings can be generalized. Computational filtering was needed because FACS-sorted repertoires could contain abundant contaminating clonotypes from the bulk population. Compared with the primary T-cell response, the secondary T-cell response was weaker but faster, peaking on day 5 rather than day 15. A small share of clonotypes was detected in both CD4 and CD8 compartments, with the overlap likely arising from convergent recombination.

The treatment or condition label on this specimen signifies: live attenuated yellow fever vaccine strain. PBMCs were isolated from peripheral blood using a standard Ficoll-Paque protocol. Dynabeads CD4 and CD8 positive selection kits were used to isolate CD4 and CD8 T-cell fractions. TriZol was used to extract RNA from bulk PBMCs, CD4 and CD8 fractions, and dextramer-positive and dextramer-negative fractions. TCRdb lists the instrument as Illumina NovaSeq 6000. Synthesis of TCR cDNA relied on 5'RACE template switching, a step that introduced a universal primer site along with unique molecular identifiers. Priming of cDNA synthesis was performed from both the TCR alpha and TCR beta constant segments. Two PCR steps were used to amplify libraries, with sample barcodes and sequencing adapters being added in the second step. Sequencing of libraries was performed on Illumina HiSeq 2500 (2x100 bp) or NovaSeq (2x150 bp). For the original study's pipeline: Demultiplexing of reads and collapsing into UMI consensus sequences were performed with MIGEC, and V(D)J alignment was carried out with MiXCR. Clonotypes responding to the vaccine were identified with edgeR on replicate PBMC samples, with the criteria of FDR below 0.01 and a log2 fold change above 5 up to day 15. Bulk clonotypes were assigned CD4 or CD8 identity according to which sequenced CD4 or CD8 repertoire held them at higher abundance. The public sequencing data were trimmed at Q25 with fastp and processed into clonotypes with MiXCR by TCRdb, which kept only in-frame beta chains. Each entry is one CDR3 protein sequence, shown with its most common DNA and genes. TCRdb, not the original authors, processed these V and J calls. In all, the sample holds 100,000 to 150,000 distinct CDR3 sequences, and 7.5% to 10% of those were seen once. The top ten clones comprise about 40% of the sample.

Recombination linked TRBV7-9 to TRBJ2-1, with an unclear D gene assignment. This TCR came from a man between 18 and 29 years old who received the YFV17D yellow fever vaccine. The source material was CD8+ T cells sorted from PBMCs, sampled on the day of the yellow fever booster vaccination. The DNA sequence is given as TGTGCCAGCAGCCCTTCCGGGTCATCCTACAATGAGCAGTTCTTC. Its translation reads: CASSPSGSSYNEQFF.